Below, 10 T cell receptor beta chains from the same sample are listed, as sequenced in a study of OX40 agonist ivuxolimab in advanced cancers. Profiling relied on immunoSEQ multiplex PCR, and the TCRdb table lists in-frame clones only, not all of them. Of around 15,000 clones in the sample, around nine tenths were seen once. Here the sequenced sample was CD4+ or CD8+ T cells sorted from blood, taken in a trial of the OX40 agonist ivuxolimab. Source of these receptors: an adult with an advanced solid tumor such as melanoma, head and neck, liver or kidney cancer.

V gene TRBV10-2 combines with J gene TRBJ2-7; 7 bases line up with TRBD2. Germline CDR1 reads WSHSY; CDR2 reads SAAADI. CDR3 length: 13 residues. V lost 7 bases and J lost 2; bases outside the gene matches: 5. CDR3 amino acids: CASKAGATYEQYF. The CDR3 coding sequence is TGCGCCAGCAAGGCGGGAGCGACCTACGAGCAGTACTTC.

The gene calls are TRBV15 and TRBJ2-5; 7 bases align to TRBD2. V trimming: 8 bases; J trimming: 7 bases; junction bases outside the gene matches: 13. The CDR3 is 14 residues long. Germline loops: CDR1 LNHNV, CDR2 YYDKDF (reference sequence). Here the CDR3 reads CATDSGTTEGTQYF. Here the CDR3 DNA reads TGTGCCACCGACTCCGGGACTACCGAAGGGACCCAGTACTTC.

The chain has TRBV25-1 and TRBJ2-6, with TRBD1 matching 7 bases. Trimming took 2 bases from V and 4 from J; bases not matched to a gene: 5. From germline, CDR1 is MGHDK and CDR2 SYGVNS. This CDR3 is 16 amino acids long. CDR3 nucleotide sequence: TGTGCCAGCAGTGAAGCAGGGGGTCGCGGGGCCAACGTCCTGACTTTC. Its protein is CASSEAGGRGANVLTF.

The rearrangement uses TRBV28 and TRBJ1-1, with 7 bases identical to TRBD1. V lost 7 bases and J lost 6; bases outside the gene matches: 5. The CDR3 is made up of 12 amino acids. CDR1 MDHEN and CDR2 SYDVKM come from the germline V gene. CDR3 bases: TGTGCCAGCACCAACAGGGGTCCTGAAGCTTTCTTT. This codes for CASTNRGPEAFF.

This chain uses TRBV10-3 with TRBJ2-7; D is unresolved. Germline loops: CDR1 ENHRY, CDR2 SYGVKD. The CDR3 runs 13 residues. V lost 2 bases and J 0 bases, leaving 5 bases between the germline ends. CDR3 in amino acids: CAISEGLSYEQYF. In nucleotides, the CDR3 is TGTGCCATCAGTGAGGGCCTCTCCTACGAGCAGTACTTC.

The table lists this clone with a count of one. The chain carries TRBV7-6 and TRBJ2-2; the D is unclear. Trimming cost V 1 base and J 4 bases, with 7 bases left between them. CDR3 length: 14 amino acids. CDR1 and CDR2 (germline): SGHVS, FNYEAQ. The CDR3 DNA reads TGTGCCAGCAGCTTAGGGGTGACCACCGGGGAGCTGTTTTTT. Its protein product is CASSLGVTTGELFF.

The genes are TRBV9 and TRBJ2-3; 9 nucleotides line up with TRBD1. Germline V CDR1 and CDR2: SGDLS, YYNGEE. V was clipped by 4 bases and J by 5 bases; unmatched bases: 2. The CDR3 has 13 residues. CDR3 protein: CASSRQGEDTQYF. The DNA of the CDR3 is TGTGCCAGCAGCCGACAGGGGGAAGATACGCAGTATTTT.

The rearrangement joins TRBV6-5 to TRBJ1-2; D is possibly TRBD1 (6 bases). The CDR3 spans 15 residues. Trimming took off 3 bases at V and 8 bases at J, with 19 bases between the two ends. Looked up from germline, CDR1 is MNHEY and CDR2 is SVGAGI. DNA for the CDR3: TGTGCCAGCAGTTATAGTTCATACCGGGGGCAAGGCTACACCTTC. Protein sequence: CASSYSSYRGQGYTF.

The V gene is TRBV27, the J gene TRBJ2-7, with 7 bases identical to TRBD1. The CDR3 runs to 17 residues. CDR1 and CDR2 from the germline V gene are MNHEY and SMNVEV (reference sequence). Trimming at V came to 6 bases and at J to 4 bases, leaving 18 bases not matched to a gene. DNA for the CDR3: TGTGCCAGCAGCCTACGCCAAGGACAGGCAAACTCATACGAGCAGTACTTC. Protein: CASSLRQGQANSYEQYF.

The rearrangement joins TRBV4-1 to TRBJ2-7, with TRBD2 matching over 7 bases. With V trimmed by 1 base and J by 3 bases, 0 bases remained unmatched. Per germline, CDR1 MGHRA and CDR2 YSYEKL. The CDR3 is 13 amino acids. Here the CDR3 DNA reads TGCGCCAGCAGCCAAGGCGGGAGCTACGAGCAGTACTTC. It codes for CASSQGGSYEQYF.